This T cell receptor (beta chain) was found in a study of HIV-infected children after antiretroviral therapy interruption (dated by TCRdb to between 2018 and 2021). About the investigation overall: Eight children were included: four on planned treatment interruption and four on continuous treatment, all with CD4+ count above 500 and viral load below 50 copies/ml. The interruption group had a median age of around 9.6 years, compared with around 8 years in the continuous treatment group. Recorded exposure to EBV and CMV was present in most of the participating children. Interruption-arm samples came from week 0, week 12, end of interruption (week 24 or 48), and about 3 years after study end. In the continuous-treatment arm, samples from corresponding weeks 0, 48 and 150 were analyzed. Alongside measurements of thymic output, TCR repertoires of children on planned treatment interruption were compared with TCR repertoires of children on continuous antiretroviral treatment.

For this clonotype: Its antigen target is currently unknown. No base quality values were provided; no much bigger clone lies one nucleotide off.

The treatment or condition tag for this specimen amounts to: PENTA 11 planned treatment interruption arm or continuous ART arm. Children from the United Kingdom aged 2 to 15 years who had been given at least three-drug ART for at least 24 weeks were enrolled as participants. The study required cryopreserved PBMCs containing at least 5 million viable cells, and a few candidate patients were excluded because of low viable PBMC yield. Naive CD4+ CD45RA+ CD45RO- T cells were FACS-sorted from thawed PBMCs on a FACSAria III cell sorter. Sorted cells were fixed, and RNA was extracted using the RNeasy FFPE kit followed by the RNeasy Micro kit. Library prep was done by 3' RACE. TCR libraries were generated from RNA by a 3' RACE protocol incorporating unique molecular identifiers so that PCR amplification bias could be corrected. Up to 12 amplicon libraries were pooled and sequenced on an Illumina MiSeq with v2 2x250 paired-end chemistry. Per the original workflow: Reads were processed with Decombinator for assignment of V and J genes and CDR3, and barcode-based correction of errors and PCR bias was applied. Repertoires were subsampled to equal depth before Gini coefficients were calculated with the R ineq package. Three approaches were used to assess CDR3 similarity: GLIPH, Hamming distance and a shared triplet metric. TCRdb ran its own pipeline on the public reads, namely fastp trimming at Q25 and MiXCR clone calling, and kept in-frame beta chains. CDR3 protein duplicates are merged, each entry listing the most common genes and DNA. The V and J calls and clone size are TCRdb's, not the authors'. Counted in this sample were about 15,000 distinct CDR3 sequences; 3% to 3.5% of them appeared once. The top ten clones comprise over 4.5% of the sample.

Overall study results and their limits: The low number of patients is a limitation and the data should be interpreted with caution. An increase in the naive CD4+ Gini coefficient was observed by the end of treatment interruption, suggesting clonal expansion, and a return to baseline was observed by 3 years. In the naive CD4+ repertoires of PTI patients, CDR3 sharing between time points dropped after the start of interruption, while many sequences were shared between the end of interruption and 3 years later. The sorted CD45RA+ naive cells might contain minor non-naive CD45RA+ populations, such as EMRA or stem memory cells.

The specimen comprised CD45RA+ CD4+ T cells from PBMCs, sampled from a donor given antiretroviral therapy, either interrupted or continuous. The cell subset or site label, read with the paper, signifies: naive CD4+ CD45RA+ CD45RO- T cells. This receptor was taken from a child aged 2 to 17 with HIV.

The CDR3 region reads CASTRATSSYEQYF. The DNA sequence is TGTGCCAGCACCCGGGCTACCAGCTCCTACGAGCAGTACTTC. This chain joins TRBV11-2 to TRBJ2-7; the D gene cannot be resolved reliably. Reading the germline V gene gives CDR1 SGHAT and CDR2 FQNNGV. A distance of 13 bases separates the germline ends of V and J, which lose 7 bases and 0 bases respectively. From its cysteine to its phenylalanine, the CDR3 spans 14 amino acids. CDR3 DNA is the only sequence kept; it has 42 bases, read in frame from the first base.